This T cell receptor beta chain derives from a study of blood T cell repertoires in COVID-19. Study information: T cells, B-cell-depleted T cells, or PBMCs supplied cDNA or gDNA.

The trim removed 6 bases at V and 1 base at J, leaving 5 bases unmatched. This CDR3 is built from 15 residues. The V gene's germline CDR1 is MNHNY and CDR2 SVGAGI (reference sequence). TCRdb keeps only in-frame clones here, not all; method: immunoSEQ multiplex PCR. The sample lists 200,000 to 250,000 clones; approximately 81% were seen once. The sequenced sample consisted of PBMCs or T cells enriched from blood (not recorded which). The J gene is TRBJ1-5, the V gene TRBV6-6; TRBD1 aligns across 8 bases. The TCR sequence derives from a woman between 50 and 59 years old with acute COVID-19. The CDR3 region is CASRTDRGSNQPQHF. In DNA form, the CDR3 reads TGTGCCAGCAGGACCGACAGGGGAAGCAATCAGCCCCAGCATTTT.